This TCR beta chain was found in a study of T cells in Graves' hyperthyroidism and ophthalmopathy. General study results and limits: It was a median about seven months before onset that the model predicted ophthalmopathy. Ophthalmopathy and stable hyperthyroidism were told apart by a 13 V-J model. Blood shared most expanded thyroid clonotypes above 0.001.

Patients between 18 and 65 years old had hyperthyroidism, newly diagnosed and lasting under 2 months. RNA transcripts served as the template for amplifying TCR beta CDR3 regions. The HTBI primer set drove a first-round RT-PCR of the TCR CDR3. TCRdb analysed the multiplex PCR reads with MiXCR anew, one entry per CDR3 protein. The data hold roughly 180,000 distinct CDR3 sequences, with over 7.5% observed a single time. This clonotype appeared many times. As yet, its antigen is unknown. V shed 5 bases and J shed 0 bases, with 19 bases lying between them. The CDR3 runs 17 residues. In germline, CDR1 is SGHVS, CDR2 FQNEAQ.

Sequencing was done on a sample of blood. V and J are TRBV7-8 and TRBJ1-2; D is perhaps TRBD1 (5 bases). This sequence originates from a young woman with Graves' hyperthyroidism that later progressed to Graves' ophthalmopathy. The CDR3: CASSDIGTETTNYGYTF. CDR3 DNA: TGTGCCAGCAGCGACATCGGGACGGAGACTACTAACTATGGCTACACCTTC.